This T cell receptor beta chain was profiled in a study of cytomegalovirus exposure and HLA in healthy donors. Germline loops: CDR1 SGHRS, CDR2 YFSETQ. The CDR3 is 12 amino acids. Trimming took off 0 bases at V and 3 bases at J, with 3 bases between the two ends. On this clone: Its specificity is unknown.

Assay used: immunoSEQ multiplex PCR; TCRdb lists only in-frame clones, some missing. In the table there are tens of thousands of clones, approximately 81% of which are singletons. The donors were part of the roughly 120-subject validation cohort, which stood apart from the approximately 670-subject first cohort. General observations from the study: Three CMV-associated chains proved CMV antigen-specific in vitro. The investigators catalogued some 160 TCR beta chains as cytomegalovirus-associated.

Specimen: PBMCs. This clonotype was obtained from a woman aged 18-29 years in good health and CMV-seropositive. This sequence joins TRBV5-1 and TRBJ1-2; no clear D gene. CDR3 protein: CASSLADYGYTF. CDR3 nucleotides: TGCGCCAGCAGCTTGGCCGACTATGGCTACACCTTC.